This T cell receptor beta chain was found in a study of shared clonotypes between healthy human individuals. Overall study results and limits: Estimated richness was generally greater in naive than memory subsets. Sampling was confined to blood; repertoires within tissues likely differ.

The donors were adults (healthy and HIV-negative) with no recent acute infections or vaccinations. On this clone: The antigen remains undetermined.

V gave up 3 bases and J gave up 6 bases, with 20 bases separating them. The germline gives CDR1 ENHRY, CDR2 SYGVKD. The CDR3 is made up of 17 amino acids. It was across several immunoSEQ plates that each subset's genomic DNA was evenly split. The assay was immunoSEQ multiplex PCR, and TCRdb's table has in-frame clones only and misses some. This table has millions of clones, around nine tenths appearing once. This receptor was taken from a man aged 18 to 30 in good health. Sequences were obtained from naive CD4+ T cells sorted from blood. The subset is: CD45RA+ positively selected. The chain couples TRBV10-3 to TRBJ2-2, with a possible D match to TRBD1 (7 bases). In nucleotides, the CDR3 is TGTGCCATCAGTGAATCCGGTCGGCAGGGGGGTTCCGGGGAGCTGTTTTTT. Its protein is CAISESGRQGGSGELFF.